The entry below gives a single T cell receptor (beta chain) sequence along with its context. From germline, CDR1 is SGHAT and CDR2 FQNNGV. The CDR3 has 15 residues. Trimming shortened V by 3 bases and J by 5 bases, and 17 bases separated the two germline ends. The authors' processing: Amplification of reference gene primers provided the estimated nucleated cell counts. TCRdb's copy holds only in-frame clones and misses some; the assay was immunoSEQ multiplex PCR. That table furnishes V, J and clone size, whereas the DNA furnished D and trimming. The data hold 150,000 or so clones, with around 78% observed a single time. This sample stems from a study of blood T cell repertoires in COVID-19.

The clonotype was recovered from a woman at least 80 years old with active or convalescent COVID-19. The genes are TRBV11-2 and TRBJ2-7, with D perhaps matching TRBD2 (7 bases). The sample consisted of peripheral blood. CDR3 coding DNA: TGTGCCAGCAGCTTTACGCGGGGGCCCGTCCACGAGCAGTACTTC. Protein: CASSFTRGPVHEQYF.